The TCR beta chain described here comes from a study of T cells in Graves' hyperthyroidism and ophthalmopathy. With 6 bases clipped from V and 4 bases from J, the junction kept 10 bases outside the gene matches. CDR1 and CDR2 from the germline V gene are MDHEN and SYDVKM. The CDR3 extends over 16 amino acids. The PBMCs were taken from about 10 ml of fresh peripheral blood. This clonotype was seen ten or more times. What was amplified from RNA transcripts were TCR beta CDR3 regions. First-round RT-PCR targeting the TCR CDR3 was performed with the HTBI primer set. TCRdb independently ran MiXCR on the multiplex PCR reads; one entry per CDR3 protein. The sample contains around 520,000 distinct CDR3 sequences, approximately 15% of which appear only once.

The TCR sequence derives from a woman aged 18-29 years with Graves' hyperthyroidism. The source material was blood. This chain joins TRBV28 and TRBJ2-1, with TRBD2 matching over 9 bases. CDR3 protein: CASRDSGRLGYNEQFF. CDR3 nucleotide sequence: TGTGCCAGCAGGGATAGCGGGAGACTGGGGTACAATGAGCAGTTCTTC. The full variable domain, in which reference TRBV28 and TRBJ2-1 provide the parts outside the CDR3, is DVKVTQSSRYLVKRTGEKVFLECVQDMDHENMFWYRQDPGLGLRLIYFSYDVKMKEKGDIPEGYSVSREKKERFSLILESASTNQTSMYLCASRDSGRLGYNEQFFGPGTRLTVL.